This TCR beta chain is drawn from a study of Tregs in tolerant kidney transplant recipients. The data were produced by immunoSEQ multiplex PCR, yet TCRdb's version contains in-frame clones alone and is incomplete. The sample has about 240,000 clones; roughly 84% are singletons. Sequencing was done on a sample of CD4+ T cells from blood. The receptor was derived from a human donor in good health.

CDR3 in DNA: TGTGCCAGCAGCCAAGATGTCGGCGGGAGGGACGACGAGCAGTACTTC. This codes for CASSQDVGGRDDEQYF. The chain carries TRBV14 and TRBJ2-7, with 9 nucleotides matching TRBD2. Germline values: CDR1 SGHDN, CDR2 FVKESK. The junction had 8 bases not matched to a gene; V was cut back by 0 bases and J by 5 bases. The length of the CDR3 is 16 residues.